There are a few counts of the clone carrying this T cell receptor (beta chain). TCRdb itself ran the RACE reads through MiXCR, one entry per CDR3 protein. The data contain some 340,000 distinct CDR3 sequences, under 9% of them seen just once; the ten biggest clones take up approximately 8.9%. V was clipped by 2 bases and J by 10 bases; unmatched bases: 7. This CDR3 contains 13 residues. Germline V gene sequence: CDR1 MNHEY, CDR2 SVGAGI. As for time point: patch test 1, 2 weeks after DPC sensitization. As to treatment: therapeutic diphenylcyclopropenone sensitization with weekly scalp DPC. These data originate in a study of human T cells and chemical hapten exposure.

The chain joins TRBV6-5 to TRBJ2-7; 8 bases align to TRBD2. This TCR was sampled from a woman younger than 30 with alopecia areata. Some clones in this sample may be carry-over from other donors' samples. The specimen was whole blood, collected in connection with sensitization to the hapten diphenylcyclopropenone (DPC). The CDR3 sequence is CASSYGISGAQYF. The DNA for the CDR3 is TGTGCCAGCAGTTACGGTATTAGCGGGGCCCAGTACTTC.